One sample yielded the 19 T cell receptor beta chains listed below, sequenced in a study of post-analysis software for immune sequencing data. Points from the study as a whole: Relative to controls, patients had five TRBV segments at higher frequency, with TRBV5-6, TRBV5-1 and TRBV20-1 among these.

Prepared TCR beta cDNA libraries contained unique molecular identifiers. TCRdb redid the calling of the PCR reads with MiXCR, one entry per CDR3 protein. The sample shows 750,000 to 950,000 distinct CDR3 sequences, 53% of them seen only once. No antigens are known for them. The sequenced material came from blood. The origin of the receptors is a girl aged 5-17 years with multiple sclerosis.

This clonotype was observed a few times. The genes are TRBV7-2 and TRBJ2-3, with a tentative D call TRBD2 (6 bases). In germline, CDR1 is SGHTA, CDR2 FQGNSA. V lost 0 bases and J lost 0, with 10 bases in between. The CDR3 has 16 amino acids. CDR3 DNA sequence: TGTGCCAGCAGCTTAGCGGCTAGCGTGAGCACAGATACGCAGTATTTT. Encoded protein: CASSLAASVSTDTQYF. Together with reference TRBV7-2 and TRBJ2-3, the CDR3 gives the full variable domain: GAGVSQSPSNKVTEKGKDVELRCDPISGHTALYWYRQSLGQGLEFLIYFQGNSAPDKSGLPSDRFSAERTGGSVSTLTIQRTQQEDSAVYLCASSLAASVSTDTQYFGPGTRLTVL.

The gene calls are TRBV5-1 and TRBJ2-5; no definite D call. The J call may be in error: the DNA end matches TRBJ2-7 better. Germline V gene sequence: CDR1 SGHRS, CDR2 YFSETQ. CDR3 size: 14 residues. The CDR3 protein is CASSFGPHSYEQYF. The CDR3 coding sequence is TGCGCCAGCAGCTTCGGGCCCCACTCCTACGAGCAGTACTTC.

V is TRBV29-1 and J is TRBJ2-3; D possibly corresponds to TRBD1 (6 bases). Germline V gives CDR1 SQVTM, CDR2 ANQGSEA. The CDR3 has 13 residues. V was clipped by 4 bases and J by 2 bases, with 10 bases between them. CDR3 DNA sequence: TGCAGCGTTGCGGACAGTACCACAGATACGCAGTATTTT. It is translated as CSVADSTTDTQYF.

The chain couples TRBV27 to TRBJ2-6; D gene uncertain. CDR1 and CDR2 (germline): MNHEY, SMNVEV (reference sequence). CDR3 size: 17 residues. Trimming stripped 3 bases from V and 1 base from J, with 13 bases between. The CDR3 protein is CASSLAMVASGANVLTF. As DNA, the CDR3 is TGTGCCAGCAGTTTGGCTATGGTAGCTTCTGGGGCCAACGTCCTGACTTTC.

This chain connects TRBV20-1 to TRBJ1-5, with D possibly matching TRBD1 (6 bases). From germline, CDR1 is DFQATT and CDR2 SNEGSKA (reference sequence). V lost 0 bases and J 4 bases, leaving 19 bases between the germline ends. There are 17 residues in the CDR3. CDR3 DNA: TGCAGTGCTAGAGATCGAGGGGGAATGTGGGGAAATCAGCCCCAGCATTTT. Its protein product is CSARDRGGMWGNQPQHF.

This clonotype was seen many times. The chain employs TRBV7-9 and TRBJ1-1; 7 nucleotides match TRBD1. The germline gives CDR1 SEHNR, CDR2 FQNEAQ (reference sequence). With 5 bases clipped from V and 4 bases from J, the junction kept 13 bases outside the gene matches. This CDR3 is built from 16 residues. CDR3 DNA sequence: TGTGCCAGCAGCCACCCCGGGACAGAAGAGATCACTGAAGCTTTCTTT. It translates to CASSHPGTEEITEAFF.

The rearrangement links TRBV11-2 to TRBJ2-4; unclear D gene. Germline V CDR1 and CDR2: SGHAT, FQNNGV. This CDR3 is 14 amino acids long. Trimming stripped 5 bases from V and 7 bases from J, with 15 bases between. CDR3 residues: CASSPPSSNNIQYF. For the CDR3, the DNA is TGTGCCAGCAGCCCCCCCTCTTCAAACAACATTCAGTACTTC.

The V and J genes are TRBV5-1 and TRBJ2-1; 8 bases are shared with TRBD1. This CDR3 region has 14 residues. Trimming at V came to 4 bases and at J to 2 bases, leaving 2 bases not matched to a gene. The germline gives CDR1 SGHRS, CDR2 YFSETQ. This chain's CDR3 is CASSKGQAYNEQFF. DNA of the CDR3: TGCGCCAGCAGCAAGGGACAGGCCTACAATGAGCAGTTCTTC.

V is TRBV7-2 and J is TRBJ2-7; TRBD1 agrees at 7 bases. The CDR3 totals 15 residues. Germline-derived CDR1 and CDR2 are SGHTA and FQGNSA. With 5 bases clipped from V and 6 bases from J, the junction kept 13 bases outside the gene matches. CDR3 residues: CASSESGGPLIEQYF. The CDR3 nucleotides read TGTGCCAGCAGCGAATCAGGGGGACCCTTGATCGAGCAGTACTTC.

This rearrangement joins TRBV7-3 to TRBJ1-1, with D tentatively TRBD1 (6 bases). Germline V gene lookup returns CDR1 SGHTA and CDR2 FQGTGA. The length of the CDR3 is 21 residues. Trimming took off 1 base at V and 5 bases at J, with 32 bases between the two ends. The CDR3 region is CASSLMGGGLNPVGGWTEAFF. The CDR3 DNA reads as TGTGCCAGCAGCTTAATGGGGGGGGGCTTAAACCCAGTCGGTGGGTGGACTGAAGCTTTCTTT.

This chain links TRBV7-2 with TRBJ1-1; TRBD1 matches 7 bases. The CDR3 is 14 amino acids. Germline V gene data show CDR1 as SGHTA and CDR2 as FQGNSA. V shed 1 base, J shed 7 bases, and the junction held 6 bases outside the gene matches. Here the CDR3 reads CASSLVTGEIEAFF. In DNA, the CDR3 is TGTGCCAGCAGCTTAGTTACAGGGGAGATTGAAGCTTTCTTT. The full variable domain, rest sourced from reference TRBV7-2 and TRBJ1-1, is GAGVSQSPSNKVTEKGKDVELRCDPISGHTALYWYRQSLGQGLEFLIYFQGNSAPDKSGLPSDRFSAERTGGSVSTLTIQRTQQEDSAVYLCASSLVTGEIEAFFGQGTRLTVV.

This rearrangement joins TRBV7-8 to TRBJ2-1; weak D call: TRBD1 (6 bases). Trimming stripped 2 bases from V and 7 bases from J, with 18 bases between. CDR3 length: 16 residues. Germline V gene sequence: CDR1 SGHVS, CDR2 FQNEAQ. The CDR3 protein is CASSLFGTSVWNEQFF. CDR3 sequence (DNA): TGTGCCAGCAGCTTATTTGGGACATCCGTCTGGAATGAGCAGTTCTTC.

The CDR3 bases are TGTGCCAGCAGCCTACACAGCGGGATCGACAATGAGCAGTTCTTC. Translating it yields CASSLHSGIDNEQFF. The chain is built from TRBV7-3 and TRBJ2-1, with TRBD2 matching 7 bases. Germline CDR1 is SGHTA and CDR2 is FQGTGA. This CDR3 region has 15 residues. J was trimmed by 5 bases and V by 5 bases; bases with no gene match: 9. Full variable domain (rest looked up from reference TRBV7-3 and TRBJ2-1): GAGVSQTPSNKVTEKGKYVELRCDPISGHTALYWYRQSLGQGPEFLIYFQGTGAADDSGLPNDRFFAVRPEGSVSTLKIQRTERGDSAVYLCASSLHSGIDNEQFFGPGTRLTVL.

This clonotype was counted between two and nine times. CDR3 DNA sequence: TGTGCCAGCAGTAGGAGGGGACACCCCTCTGGGGCCAACGTCCTGACTTTC. This codes for CASSRRGHPSGANVLTF. The rearrangement uses TRBV6-1 and TRBJ2-6; the D gene could be TRBD1 or TRBD2 (6 bases each). Trimming left V 5 bases short and J 0 bases short, with 14 bases between. In germline, CDR1 is MNHNS, CDR2 SASEGT. The CDR3 runs 17 residues.

This clonotype showed up just a few times. The gene calls are TRBV18 and TRBJ2-7; D is ambiguous. Germline CDR1 and CDR2: KGHSH and LQKENI. CDR3 size: 12 residues. The V gene lost 1 base and the J gene lost 6 bases, with 7 bases spanning the gap. CDR3 region: CASSPQGGEQYF. CDR3 bases: TGTGCCAGCTCACCACAGGGTGGCGAGCAGTACTTC.

This clonotype was seen a few times. The CDR3 region has the DNA TGCAGTGCTAGAGCCCCGGGAGCCCTCAATCAGCCCCAGCATTTT. Protein product: CSARAPGALNQPQHF. This sequence joins TRBV20-1 and TRBJ1-5; D is uncertain. Germline loops: CDR1 DFQATT, CDR2 SNEGSKA (reference sequence). This CDR3 is built from 15 residues. V dropped 1 base and J dropped 3 bases, with 13 bases sitting between them.

The chain combines TRBV6-6 with TRBJ1-6, with D possibly TRBD1 on 5 matching bases. This CDR3 has 15 residues. Germline V gene lookup returns CDR1 MNHNY and CDR2 SVGAGI (reference sequence). The germline V and J ends were trimmed by 5 bases and 13 bases, with 21 bases remaining between them. This CDR3 reads CASSPYSGTGNPLHF. The CDR3 DNA is TGTGCCAGCAGTCCGTATTCCGGGACGGGTAATCCCCTCCACTTT.

The V call is TRBV5-1, the J call TRBJ2-2; possibly TRBD1 or TRBD2 for D (5 bases each). Looked up from germline, CDR1 is SGHRS and CDR2 is YFSETQ. The CDR3 is 15 residues long. V was shortened by 2 bases and J by 0 bases, with 8 bases between the two germline ends. CDR3 bases: TGCGCCAGCAGCTTCAAGGGACCGAACACCGGGGAGCTGTTTTTT. Amino acids: CASSFKGPNTGELFF.

The CDR3 DNA reads as TGTGCCAGCAGTCCGGAGACATGGAACACTGAAGCTTTCTTT. Translating gives CASSPETWNTEAFF. The rearrangement links TRBV6-5 to TRBJ1-1; no clear D gene. The CDR3 covers 14 residues. Germline lookup yields CDR1 MNHEY and CDR2 SVGAGI. V shed 5 bases and J shed 1 base, with 11 bases lying between them.